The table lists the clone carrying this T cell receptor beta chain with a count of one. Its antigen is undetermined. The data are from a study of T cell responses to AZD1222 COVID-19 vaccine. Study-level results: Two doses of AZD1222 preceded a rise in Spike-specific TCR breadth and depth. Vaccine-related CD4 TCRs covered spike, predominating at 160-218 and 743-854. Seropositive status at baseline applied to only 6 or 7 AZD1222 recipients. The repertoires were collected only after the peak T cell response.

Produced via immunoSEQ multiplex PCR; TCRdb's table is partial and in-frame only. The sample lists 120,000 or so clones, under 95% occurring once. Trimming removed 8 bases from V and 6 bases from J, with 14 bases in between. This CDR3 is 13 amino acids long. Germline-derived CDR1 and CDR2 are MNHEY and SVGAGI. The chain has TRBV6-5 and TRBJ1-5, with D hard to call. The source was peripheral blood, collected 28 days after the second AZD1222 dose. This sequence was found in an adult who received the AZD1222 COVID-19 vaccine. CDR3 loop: CASHSQAGQPQHF. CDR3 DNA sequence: TGTGCCAGCCATTCCCAGGCGGGTCAGCCCCAGCATTTT.